One T cell receptor beta chain is described in this entry. This clonotype appeared many times. What this receptor recognizes is not known. Base qualities are not recorded, but no much larger clone differs from it by a single base. The data stem from a study of identical twins (TCRdb year 2016). With regard to the full study: To test whether fetal clonotypes persist, the study used deep sequencing on TCR alpha and beta repertoires from monozygotic twins, unrelated adults of various ages, and cord blood. Replicate twin experiments were performed at different times using different library preparation protocols to rule out contamination.

What the research found in general, with its limitations: Out-of-frame TCR alpha sequences shared between twins showed an excess of low generation-probability sequences compared with coincidental sharing between unrelated individuals. Zero-insertion analyses could be partly confounded by invariant T cells such as MAIT and iNKT, although diverse VJ usage argued against such confounding for most clonotypes. In monozygotic twins, out-of-frame TCR alpha sharing was systematically underestimated by recombination models, although the models agreed with sharing between unrelated individuals. Because the same donors could not be followed over many years, the conclusions relied on cross-sectional statistical analysis. Abundant cord blood beta clonotypes had fewer insertions, young adult naive repertoires showed a similar but weaker trend, and memory repertoires showed no such trend. In beta out-of-frame sequences, excess twin sharing was weaker, because having fewer shared sequences lowered the signal-to-noise ratio.

The library was made by 5' RACE. Sequenced using an Illumina HiSeq 2000. A universal primer binding site was introduced by template switching, and a unique molecular identifier was present in the final cDNA, enabling accurate counting of TCR cDNA molecules. Specific primers in the conserved constant-segment region were used to synthesize first-strand cDNA for the TCR alpha and beta chains. Each cDNA library was double barcoded, with a SMART-Mk sample barcode plus Illumina barcodes, to control for contamination. TruSeq adapter sequences and Illumina sample barcodes were added in two successive PCR steps. The TCR alpha and beta cDNA libraries were sequenced on the Illumina HiSeq platform using custom primers. Concerning the study's data processing: MiGEC processed the raw reads to extract unique molecular identifiers, while MiXCR was used to determine the CDR3 positions. Recombination models were inferred per individual with the repgenHMM and IGoR tools using an EM algorithm. The tcR package in R was used for shared clonotype analysis, with sharing normalized by the product of cloneset sizes. To study raw recombination without the effects of thymic and clonal selection, out-of-frame nonproductive sequences were analyzed. Clones were called with MiXCR by TCRdb after fastp trimmed the public reads at Q25, and only in-frame beta chains were retained. Rows merge per CDR3 protein into single entries with the most common DNA and genes. The V and J calls and clone size come from TCRdb's table, not from the authors' own analysis. For this sample there are around 240,000 distinct CDR3 sequences; 10% appear just once. Jointly, the top ten make up approximately 11% of the sample.

CDR1 and CDR2 are read off the germline V gene as LGHNA and YSLEER. CDR3 length: 18 amino acids, cysteine to phenylalanine. Only the CDR3 DNA is retained, 54 bases long and in frame from the first base. The trim is 2 bases for V and 0 bases for J, with a gap of 17 bases between the germline ends. All donors were healthy Caucasians. Miltenyi CD45RO+ enrichment and human naive T-cell isolation kits were used to isolate memory (CD45RO+) and naive T cells from PBMC. The origin of this receptor is a man aged 50 to 59 in good health. The chain employs TRBV4-3 and TRBJ2-1; no confident D gene assignment can be made. Specimen: memory T cells sorted from blood. The label giving this sample's cell subset or site can be read as: CD45RO+ enriched T cells. This receptor has the CDR3 CASSQKVSPYYSYNEQFF. In nucleotides, the sequence is TGCGCCAGCAGCCAAAAGGTCAGTCCTTACTACTCCTACAATGAGCAGTTCTTC.